This entry concerns a single T cell receptor beta chain. Its antigen is not known. Use of 60 Vbeta and 13 Jbeta primers characterized the PCR. The authors' processing: About 83 million unique TCR beta chains, roughly 10 million shared, were counted in a later analysis. Produced via immunoSEQ multiplex PCR; TCRdb's table is partial and in-frame only. The V and J calls and clone size are taken from that table; D and trimming were inferred from the DNA. The profile shows around 150,000 clones, 81% of them singletons. The entry originates in a study of cytomegalovirus exposure and HLA in healthy donors. Germline V gene data show CDR1 as KGHSH and CDR2 as LQKENI. This CDR3 is 14 amino acids long. J was trimmed by 5 bases and V by 6 bases; bases with no gene match: 8. General study points: Productive rates of about 87% or about 30% were seen for most TCR beta V segments in an earlier analysis. Presence/absence analyses rested on an assumption that sequencing depth was roughly uniform across donors.

The material sequenced was PBMCs. The chain is built from TRBV18 and TRBJ2-7, with 9 positions matching TRBD1. The origin of this receptor is a woman between 18 and 30 years old in good health and CMV-seronegative. CDR3 coding DNA: TGTGCCAGCTCCCCTGCGACAGGGGGTGACGAGCAGTACTTC. Encoded protein: CASSPATGGDEQYF.